The sequence of this T cell receptor beta chain was determined in a study of patients and donors after allogeneic stem cell transplantation. Germline CDR1 reads SGHTA; CDR2 reads FQGNSA. The CDR3 length is 15 residues. V dropped 3 bases and J dropped 2 bases, with 11 bases sitting between them. One entry per CDR3 protein results from TCRdb running MiXCR on the RT-PCR reads. The data hold roughly 250,000 distinct CDR3 sequences, with less than 15% observed a single time. The TCR sequence derives from a human donor who was either an allogeneic HSCT recipient or a stem cell or donor lymphocyte infusion donor (not recorded which). It is not recorded whose cells these are; they may come from a transplant donor. Sequencing input: blood, either unsorted or a sorted T cell fraction (not recorded which). This chain joins TRBV7-2 and TRBJ1-5; no clear D gene. The CDR3 sequence is CASSFLVGGNQPQHF. The CDR3 nucleotides read TGTGCCAGCAGCTTCCTGGTCGGCGGCAATCAGCCCCAGCATTTT.